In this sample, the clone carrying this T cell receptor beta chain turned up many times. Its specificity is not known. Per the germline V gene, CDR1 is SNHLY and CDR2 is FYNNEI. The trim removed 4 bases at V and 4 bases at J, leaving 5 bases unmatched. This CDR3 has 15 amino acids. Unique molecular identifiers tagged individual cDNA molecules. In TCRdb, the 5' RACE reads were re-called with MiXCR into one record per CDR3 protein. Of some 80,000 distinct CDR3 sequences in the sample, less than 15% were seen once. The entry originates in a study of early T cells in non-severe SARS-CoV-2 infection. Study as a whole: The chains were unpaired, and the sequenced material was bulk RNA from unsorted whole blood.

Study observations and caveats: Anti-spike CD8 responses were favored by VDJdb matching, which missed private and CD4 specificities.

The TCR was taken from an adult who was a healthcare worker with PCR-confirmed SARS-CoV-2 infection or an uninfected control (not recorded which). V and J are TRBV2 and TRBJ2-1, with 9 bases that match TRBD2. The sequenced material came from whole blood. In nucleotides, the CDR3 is TGTGCCAGCAGTGGACTAGCGGATAGATACAATGAGCAGTTCTTC. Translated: CASSGLADRYNEQFF.